The present T cell receptor (beta chain) was sequenced within a study of cytomegalovirus exposure and HLA in healthy donors. Measured with immunoSEQ multiplex PCR; TCRdb has only the in-frame clones, and not every one. The repertoire holds approximately 150,000 clones, with around 90% as singletons. Overall study results and limits: Cytomegalovirus status was reportedly diagnosed by the classifier with high sensitivity and specificity. While the bulk of TCR sequences proved rare, some public TCRs turned up in many donors.

Comment on this clone: What it binds is unknown.

This CDR3 region has 11 residues. The germline V gene has CDR1 MNHEY and CDR2 SVGAGI. The V and J ends lost 6 bases and 4 bases respectively, with 4 bases between them. Sequenced sample: PBMCs. The chain recombines TRBV6-5 with TRBJ1-3; no definite D call. The TCR originated in a man aged 18-30 years in good health and CMV-seropositive. The CDR3, as DNA: TGTGCCAGCAGCAGAGGAAACACCATATATTTT. As protein: CASSRGNTIYF.